One and the same sample provided the 26 T cell receptor beta chains below, sequenced in a study of technical replicates of blood from several donors (dated by TCRdb to between 2016 and 2019). Library method: the immunoSEQ multiplex PCR assay. In its TCRdb copy, this immuneACCESS table keeps in-frame sequences only and misses some clones. Where compared with another copy, unresolved V genes explain less than half of these, and the others have no known cause. Across this sample there are under 95,000 clones, with just under 95% seen only once. In total, the top ten clones hold approximately 0.27% of the sample. Sequenced: T cells isolated from PBMCs. The receptors were sampled from a human donor in good health.

V gene TRBV30 combines with J gene TRBJ1-1; no reliable D call. The CDR3 sequence is 13 residues long. Looked up from germline, CDR1 is GTSNPN and CDR2 is SVGIG (reference sequence). The V gene lost 3 bases and the J gene lost 0 bases, with 8 bases spanning the gap. CDR3 amino acids: CAWSSMMNTEAFF. The CDR3 DNA reads TGTGCCTGGAGCAGTATGATGAACACTGAAGCTTTCTTT.

The rearrangement links TRBV11-2 to TRBJ2-7, with TRBD2 as a possible D gene (5 bases). The CDR3 covers 15 residues. CDR1 is SGHAT, CDR2 FQNNGV, per germline. The V and J ends lost 1 base and 0 bases respectively, with 10 bases between them. The CDR3 loop is CASSLGAGPSYEQYF. The CDR3 DNA reads as TGTGCCAGCAGCTTAGGGGCGGGCCCCTCCTACGAGCAGTACTTC.

The rearrangement uses TRBV9 and TRBJ2-7, with TRBD2 identical over 11 bases. CDR1 and CDR2 (germline): SGDLS, YYNGEE. CDR3 length equals 15 residues. V lost 4 bases to trimming and J lost 4 bases; unmatched junction nucleotides: 7. CDR3 in DNA: TGTGCCAGCAGCCCTACCGGGACTAGCGGTTACGAGCAGTACTTC. Encoded protein: CASSPTGTSGYEQYF.

The chain couples TRBV19 to TRBJ2-7; 7 nucleotides align to TRBD1. The V and J ends lost 5 bases and 6 bases, in that order; junction bases with no gene match: 13. Germline CDR1 is LNHDA and CDR2 is SQIVND (reference sequence). The CDR3 length is 15 residues. CDR3: CASSPRDRGPREQYF. The CDR3 nucleotides are TGTGCCAGTAGTCCCCGGGACAGAGGCCCTCGCGAGCAGTACTTC.

V is TRBV18 and J is TRBJ1-2, with TRBD1 as a possible D gene (5 bases). V was pared by 6 bases and J by 6 bases, with 17 bases between. Germline CDR1 reads KGHSH; CDR2 reads LQKENI. This CDR3 spans 14 amino acids. The CDR3 is CASSPGLSGDGYTF. In nucleotides, the CDR3 is TGTGCCAGCTCTCCAGGGCTGTCCGGGGATGGCTACACCTTC.

Concerning this clone itself: Germline and junction disagree at one end, which may indicate a read error. The genes are TRBV5-4 and TRBJ1-2; TRBD1 might be the D (5 bases). The length of the CDR3 is 14 residues. Germline V gene data show CDR1 as SGHNT and CDR2 as YYREEE (reference sequence). The CDR3 region is CATSPRMQGLGYTF. The DNA for the CDR3 is TGTGCCACCAGCCCCCGAATGCAGGGACTTGGCTACACCTTC.

V gene TRBV5-4 combines with J gene TRBJ2-3, with TRBD1 matching 7 bases. CDR1 and CDR2 (germline): SGHNT, YYREEE (reference sequence). The length of the CDR3 is 15 residues. Germline trimming cut 4 bases from V and 5 bases from J; bases unmatched to any gene: 10. CDR3 coding DNA: TGTGCCAGCAGCCATGGGACAGCAGAGGAAGATACGCAGTATTTT. As protein: CASSHGTAEEDTQYF.

The chain carries TRBV2 and TRBJ2-7; D possibly corresponds to TRBD1 (6 bases). CDR3 length: 12 residues. Germline values: CDR1 SNHLY, CDR2 FYNNEI. V shed 6 bases and J shed 6 bases, with 12 bases lying between them. The CDR3 DNA reads as TGTGCCAGCAGAGAACAGGGCTCCGAGCAGTACTTC. It specifies CASREQGSEQYF.

CDR3 DNA: TGTGCCAGCACCGACCCGGCGGACAGCGGTGGCACAGATACGCAGTATTTT. This gives the protein CASTDPADSGGTDTQYF. The chain joins TRBV2 to TRBJ2-3; D is perhaps TRBD1 (6 bases). The ends were cut back, 7 bases at V and 1 base at J, with 21 bases in the middle. Germline V gives CDR1 SNHLY, CDR2 FYNNEI. The CDR3 extends over 17 amino acids.

V is TRBV6-5 and J is TRBJ2-5; TRBD2 aligns across 10 bases. The CDR3 runs 16 residues. J lost 4 bases, V lost 3 bases, and 8 bases had no gene match. Germline V gene data show CDR1 as MNHEY and CDR2 as SVGAGI. CDR3 sequence: CASSYWVAGGSETQYF. CDR3 nucleotides: TGTGCCAGCAGTTATTGGGTAGCGGGGGGCTCAGAGACCCAGTACTTC.

The gene calls are TRBV28 and TRBJ2-1, with D possibly matching TRBD2 (6 bases). V lost 3 bases and J 3 bases, leaving 24 bases between the germline ends. This CDR3 spans 19 amino acids. Germline V CDR1 and CDR2: MDHEN, SYDVKM. DNA for the CDR3: TGTGCCAGCAGTTTTAAGTTCAACCTGGTCGGGAGCATCTACAATGAGCAGTTCTTC. This encodes CASSFKFNLVGSIYNEQFF.

The V and J genes are TRBV11-3 and TRBJ2-3; a weak D match, TRBD2 (5 bases). The CDR3 spans 16 residues. V lost 5 bases to trimming and J lost 2 bases, with 17 bases between them. The germline CDR1 and CDR2 sequences are SGHNT and YENEEA. CDR3 residues: CASSRRGPRNTDTQYF. The CDR3 DNA reads as TGTGCCAGCAGCCGCCGGGGTCCCAGGAACACAGATACGCAGTATTTT.

The V and J genes are TRBV6-1 and TRBJ1-3; D is unresolved. The CDR3 runs to 13 residues. Germline assignment: CDR1 MNHNS and CDR2 SASEGT. Trimming removed 2 bases at V and 4 bases at J, with 6 bases between. The CDR3 nucleotides read TGTGCCAGCAGTGAAACTACAGGAAACACCATATATTTT. This translates into CASSETTGNTIYF.

The chain joins TRBV7-9 to TRBJ1-1; 7 nucleotides line up with TRBD1. Trimming cost V 5 bases and J 2 bases; bases outside gene matches: 11. Germline V gene lookup returns CDR1 SEHNR and CDR2 FQNEAQ (reference sequence). The CDR3 covers 16 residues. This CDR3 reads CASSLKPGQRNTEAFF. DNA of the CDR3: TGTGCCAGCAGCCTCAAGCCGGGACAGCGAAACACTGAAGCTTTCTTT.

This clone was seen a few times. The V and J genes are TRBV5-1 and TRBJ1-2; D call uncertain. The CDR3 is 15 amino acids. The V gene lost 1 base and the J gene lost 0 bases, with 10 bases spanning the gap. Per germline, CDR1 SGHRS and CDR2 YFSETQ. CDR3 DNA: TGCGCCAGCAGCTTGAGGAGAGAAGCTAACTATGGCTACACCTTC. This codes for CASSLRREANYGYTF.

This chain links TRBV6-5 with TRBJ2-6, with D perhaps matching TRBD1 (6 bases). This CDR3 is 15 amino acids long. The germline CDR1 and CDR2 sequences are MNHEY and SVGAGI. V lost 5 bases and J lost 0, with 8 bases in between. CDR3 coding DNA: TGTGCCAGCAGTGGACAGTCCTCTGGGGCCAACGTCCTGACTTTC. Translation: CASSGQSSGANVLTF.

V and J are TRBV27 and TRBJ2-5; maybe TRBD2 (6 bases). The assigned J gene may be wrong: the sequence end matches TRBJ2-7 better. There are 15 residues in the CDR3. Germline-derived CDR1 and CDR2 are MNHEY and SMNVEV (reference sequence). The CDR3 here is CASSPIGSGFYEQYF. DNA of the CDR3: TGTGCCAGCAGTCCGATCGGTAGCGGCTTCTACGAGCAGTACTTC.

The gene calls are TRBV7-2 and TRBJ2-3, with D unresolved. The germline CDR1 and CDR2 sequences are SGHTA and FQGNSA. The CDR3 length is 14 residues. V was pared by 5 bases and J by 4 bases, with 13 bases between. The CDR3 nucleotides are TGTGCCAGCAGCCTACTCGGGTGGTCAGATACGCAGTATTTT. It yields the protein CASSLLGWSDTQYF.

The genes are TRBV5-1 and TRBJ2-1, with 8 bases identical to TRBD2. CDR3 length: 17 residues. V shed 4 bases, J shed 3 bases, and the junction held 12 bases outside the gene matches. Germline CDR1 is SGHRS and CDR2 is YFSETQ. The CDR3 bases are TGCGCCAGCAGCGGGACTCAGTTGCGGGGGGACTACAATGAGCAGTTCTTC. This codes for CASSGTQLRGDYNEQFF.

This rearrangement joins TRBV7-9 to TRBJ1-1; TRBD1 agrees at 9 bases. V dropped 1 base and J dropped 1; count of bases not matched to a gene: 4. The CDR3 runs to 16 residues. The V gene's germline CDR1 is SEHNR and CDR2 FQNEAQ (reference sequence). CDR3 coding DNA: TGTGCCAGCAGCTTAGGGGACAGGGTAGGGAACACTGAAGCTTTCTTT. It codes for CASSLGDRVGNTEAFF.

This chain links TRBV30 with TRBJ2-7; D remains ambiguous. Trimming left V 5 bases short and J 0 bases short, with 5 bases between. There are 11 residues in the CDR3. Germline CDR1 reads GTSNPN; CDR2 reads SVGIG (reference sequence). The CDR3 DNA reads TGTGCCTGGTCCTTCTCCTACGAGCAGTACTTC. Its protein is CAWSFSYEQYF.

This chain joins TRBV5-1 and TRBJ2-5, with a tentative D call TRBD2 (5 bases). This CDR3 contains 14 residues. Trimming stripped 0 bases from V and 5 bases from J, with 11 bases between. Germline lookup yields CDR1 SGHRS and CDR2 YFSETQ. The DNA for the CDR3 is TGCGCCAGCAGCTTGGACTTCGGCGGGGAGACCCAGTACTTC. Amino acids: CASSLDFGGETQYF.

The chain links TRBV4-2 to TRBJ1-3, with 7 nucleotides matching TRBD1. Unmatched junction bases numbered 5, after V lost 0 bases and J lost 0 bases. This CDR3 is built from 17 residues. From germline, CDR1 is LGHNA and CDR2 YNFKEQ. The CDR3 spells CASSQETGQFSGNTIYF. The CDR3 bases are TGTGCCAGCAGCCAAGAGACGGGACAGTTCTCTGGAAACACCATATATTTT.

The chain has TRBV11-2 and TRBJ2-5; D ambiguous. Germline CDR1 reads SGHAT; CDR2 reads FQNNGV. This CDR3 spans 14 amino acids. Trimming shortened V by 1 base and J by 5 bases, and 11 bases separated the two germline ends. The CDR3 coding sequence is TGTGCCAGCAGCTTAGCGTCTACGAGGGAGACCCAGTACTTC. Translation: CASSLASTRETQYF.

This clone has only one observation. The chain joins TRBV11-2 to TRBJ1-2; D unclear. The CDR3 sequence is 13 residues long. V dropped 3 bases and J dropped 0 bases, with 5 bases sitting between them. The V gene's germline CDR1 is SGHAT and CDR2 FQNNGV. CDR3 bases: TGTGCCAGCAGCTTGGCGGCTAACTATGGCTACACCTTC. This sequence encodes CASSLAANYGYTF.

The chain couples TRBV18 to TRBJ2-2, with 8 bases lining up with TRBD2. Germline V gene data show CDR1 as KGHSH and CDR2 as LQKENI. The CDR3 runs to 15 residues. Unmatched junction bases numbered 6, after V lost 6 bases and J lost 3 bases. For the CDR3, the DNA is TGTGCCAGCTCGCTCGCTAGCGGGTACACCGGGGAGCTGTTTTTT. Translated: CASSLASGYTGELFF.